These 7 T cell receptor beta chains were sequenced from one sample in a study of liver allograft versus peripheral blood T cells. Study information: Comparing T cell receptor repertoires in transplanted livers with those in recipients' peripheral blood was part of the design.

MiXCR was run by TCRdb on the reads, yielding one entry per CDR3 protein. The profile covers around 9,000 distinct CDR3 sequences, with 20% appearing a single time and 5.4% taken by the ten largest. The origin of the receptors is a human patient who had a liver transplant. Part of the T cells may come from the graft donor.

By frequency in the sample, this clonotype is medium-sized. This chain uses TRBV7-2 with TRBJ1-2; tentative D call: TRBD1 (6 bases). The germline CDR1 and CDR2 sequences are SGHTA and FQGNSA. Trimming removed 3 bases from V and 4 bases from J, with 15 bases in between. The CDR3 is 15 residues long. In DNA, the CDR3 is TGTGCCAGCAGCTTCGGGGGAGGGGGTGGCTATGGCTACACCTTC. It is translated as CASSFGGGGGYGYTF.

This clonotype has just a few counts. The CDR3 DNA sequence: TGTGCCAGCAGCGACCGTGAGCTAGCGAAAGAGACCCAGTACTTC. Its protein product is CASSDRELAKETQYF. The chain combines TRBV6-2 or TRBV6-3 with TRBJ2-5; the D gene is possibly TRBD2 (6 bases). In germline, CDR1 is MNHEY, CDR2 SVGEGT. This CDR3 contains 15 residues. Trimming shortened V by 6 bases and J by 3 bases, and 17 bases separated the two germline ends.

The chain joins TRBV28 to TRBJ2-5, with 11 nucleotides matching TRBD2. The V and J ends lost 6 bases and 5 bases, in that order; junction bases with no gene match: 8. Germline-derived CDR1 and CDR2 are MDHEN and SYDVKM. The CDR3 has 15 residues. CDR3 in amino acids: CASSPLAGGGETQYF. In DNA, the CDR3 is TGTGCCAGCAGCCCCCTAGCGGGAGGAGGTGAGACCCAGTACTTC.

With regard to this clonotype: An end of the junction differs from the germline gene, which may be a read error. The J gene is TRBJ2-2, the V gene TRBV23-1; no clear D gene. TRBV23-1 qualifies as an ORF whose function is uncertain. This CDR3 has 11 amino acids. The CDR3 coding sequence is TGCGCCAGCGAGGATAGTCCACACGATCCTTTT. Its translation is CASEDSPHDPF.

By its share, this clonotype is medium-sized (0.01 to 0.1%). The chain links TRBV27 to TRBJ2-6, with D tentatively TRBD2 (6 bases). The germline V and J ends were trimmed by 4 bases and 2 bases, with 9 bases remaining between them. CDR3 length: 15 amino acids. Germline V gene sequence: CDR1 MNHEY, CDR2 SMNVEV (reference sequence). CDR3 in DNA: TGTGCCAGCAGTTATAGCGGCGCTGGGGCCAACGTCCTGACTTTC. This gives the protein CASSYSGAGANVLTF. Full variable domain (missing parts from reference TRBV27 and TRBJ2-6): EAQVTQNPRYLITVTGKKLTVTCSQNMNHEYMSWYRQDPGLGLRQIYYSMNVEVTDKGDVPEGYKVSRKEKRNFPLILESPSPNQTSLYFCASSYSGAGANVLTFGAGSRLTVL.

The CDR3 DNA sequence: TGTGCCAGCAGCGCCGGGGGAAGCTCCTATAATTCACCCCTCCACTTT. Amino acids: CASSAGGSSYNSPLHF. V is TRBV2 and J is TRBJ1-6, with D possibly matching TRBD1 (5 bases). The CDR3 sequence is 16 residues long. Trimming removed 6 bases from V and 0 bases from J, with 12 bases in between. From germline, CDR1 is SNHLY and CDR2 FYNNEI.

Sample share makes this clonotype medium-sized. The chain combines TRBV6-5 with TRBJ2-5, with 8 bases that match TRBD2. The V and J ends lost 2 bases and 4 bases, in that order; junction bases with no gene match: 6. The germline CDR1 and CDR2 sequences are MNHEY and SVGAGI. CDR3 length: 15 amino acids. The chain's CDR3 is CASSYRAGGRETQYF. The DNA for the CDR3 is TGTGCCAGCAGTTACAGGGCGGGGGGTAGAGAGACCCAGTACTTC.